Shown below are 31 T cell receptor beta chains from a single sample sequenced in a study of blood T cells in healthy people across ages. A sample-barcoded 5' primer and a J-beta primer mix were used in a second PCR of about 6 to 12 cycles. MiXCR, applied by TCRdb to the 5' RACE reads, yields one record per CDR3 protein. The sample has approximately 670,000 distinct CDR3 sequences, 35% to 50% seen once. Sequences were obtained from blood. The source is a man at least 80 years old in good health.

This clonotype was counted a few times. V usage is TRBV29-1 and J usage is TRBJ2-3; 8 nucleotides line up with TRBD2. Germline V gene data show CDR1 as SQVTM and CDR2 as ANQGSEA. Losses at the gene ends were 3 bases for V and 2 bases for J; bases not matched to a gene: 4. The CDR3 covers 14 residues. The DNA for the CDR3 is TGCAGCGTTGATCGGGGGGGGTTCACAGATACGCAGTATTTT. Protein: CSVDRGGFTDTQYF.

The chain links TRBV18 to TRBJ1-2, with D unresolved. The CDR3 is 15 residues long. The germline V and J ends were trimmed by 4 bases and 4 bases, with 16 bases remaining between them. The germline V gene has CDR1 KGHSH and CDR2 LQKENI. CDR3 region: CASSLRTGGGYGYTF. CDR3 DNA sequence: TGTGCCAGCTCACTTAGGACCGGAGGTGGCTATGGCTACACCTTC.

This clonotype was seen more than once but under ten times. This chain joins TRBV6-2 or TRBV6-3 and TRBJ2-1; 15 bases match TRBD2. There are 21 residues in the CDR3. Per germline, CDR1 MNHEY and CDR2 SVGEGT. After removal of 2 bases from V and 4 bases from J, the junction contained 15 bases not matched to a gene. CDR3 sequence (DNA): TGTGCCAGCAGTTACACTGGTCGGTCGGGACTAGCGGGAGGCCCGTACAATGAGCAGTTCTTC. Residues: CASSYTGRSGLAGGPYNEQFF.

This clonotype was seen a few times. DNA of the CDR3: TGCGCCAGCAGCCGAGCCGGGACAGTAGCTCAAGAGACCCAGTACTTC. Translation gives CASSRAGTVAQETQYF. This sequence joins TRBV4-1 and TRBJ2-5, with TRBD1 matching over 7 bases. CDR1 and CDR2 (germline): MGHRA, YSYEKL. V shed 4 bases and J 2 bases; nucleotides not matched to a gene: 10. The CDR3 totals 16 residues.

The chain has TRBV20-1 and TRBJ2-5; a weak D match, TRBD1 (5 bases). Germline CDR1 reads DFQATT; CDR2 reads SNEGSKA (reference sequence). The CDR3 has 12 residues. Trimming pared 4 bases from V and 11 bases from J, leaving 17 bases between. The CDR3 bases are TGCAGTGCTACTACAGGTGCCAATGAGCAGTACTTC. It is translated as CSATTGANEQYF.

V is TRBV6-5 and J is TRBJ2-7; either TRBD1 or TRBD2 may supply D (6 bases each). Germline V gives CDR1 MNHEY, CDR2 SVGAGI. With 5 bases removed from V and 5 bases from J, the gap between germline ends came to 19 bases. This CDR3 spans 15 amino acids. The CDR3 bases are TGTGCCAGCAGTCCCCGTGAAGGGGGAGGTCACGAGCAGTACTTC. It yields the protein CASSPREGGGHEQYF.

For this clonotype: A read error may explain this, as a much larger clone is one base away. In DNA, the CDR3 is TGTGCCAGCAGCGCTGGGGGACGGATCAATGAGCAGTTCTTC. This encodes CASSAGGRINEQFF. The chain is built from TRBV7-2 and TRBJ2-1; TRBD1 or TRBD2 may be the D gene (5 bases each). This CDR3 comprises 14 residues. Trimming left V 5 bases short and J 6 bases short, with 14 bases between. Germline assignment: CDR1 SGHTA and CDR2 FQGNSA.

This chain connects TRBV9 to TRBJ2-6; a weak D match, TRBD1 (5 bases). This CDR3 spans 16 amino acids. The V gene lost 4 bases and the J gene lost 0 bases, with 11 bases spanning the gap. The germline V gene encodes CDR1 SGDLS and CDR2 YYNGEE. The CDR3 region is CASSPRQTSGANVLTF. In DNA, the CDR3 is TGTGCCAGCAGCCCCCGACAGACCTCTGGGGCCAACGTCCTGACTTTC.

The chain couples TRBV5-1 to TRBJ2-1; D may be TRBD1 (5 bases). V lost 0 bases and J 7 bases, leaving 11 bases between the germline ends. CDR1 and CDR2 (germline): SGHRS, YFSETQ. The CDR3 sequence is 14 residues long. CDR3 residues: CASSLVQGRNEQFF. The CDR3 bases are TGCGCCAGCAGCTTGGTGCAGGGTAGGAATGAGCAGTTCTTC.

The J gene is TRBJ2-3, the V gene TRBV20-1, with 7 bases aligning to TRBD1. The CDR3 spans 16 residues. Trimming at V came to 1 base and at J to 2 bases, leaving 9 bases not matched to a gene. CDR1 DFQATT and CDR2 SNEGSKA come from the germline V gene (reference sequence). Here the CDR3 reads CSARVPQGQYTDTQYF. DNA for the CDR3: TGCAGTGCTAGAGTGCCCCAGGGACAGTACACAGATACGCAGTATTTT.

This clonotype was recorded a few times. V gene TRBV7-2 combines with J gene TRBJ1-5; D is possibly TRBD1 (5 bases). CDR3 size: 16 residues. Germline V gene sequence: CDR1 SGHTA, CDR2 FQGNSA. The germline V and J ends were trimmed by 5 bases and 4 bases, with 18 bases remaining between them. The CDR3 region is CASSPYGAGRNQPQHF. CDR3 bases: TGTGCCAGCAGCCCCTACGGGGCAGGGCGGAATCAGCCCCAGCATTTT.

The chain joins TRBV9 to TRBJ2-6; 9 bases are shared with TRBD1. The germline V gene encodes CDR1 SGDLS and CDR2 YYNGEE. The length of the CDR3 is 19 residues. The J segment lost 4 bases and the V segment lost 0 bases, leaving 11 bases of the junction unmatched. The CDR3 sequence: CASSVGGLQGALGANVLTF. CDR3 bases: TGTGCCAGCAGCGTAGGAGGACTACAGGGGGCGCTCGGGGCCAACGTCCTGACTTTC.

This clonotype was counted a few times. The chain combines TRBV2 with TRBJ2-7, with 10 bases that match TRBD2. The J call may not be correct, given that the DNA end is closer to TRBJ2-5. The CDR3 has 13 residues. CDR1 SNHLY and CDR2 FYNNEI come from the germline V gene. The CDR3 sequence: CASRPSGGETQYF. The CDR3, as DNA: TGTGCCAGCAGACCTAGCGGGGGAGAGACCCAGTACTTC.

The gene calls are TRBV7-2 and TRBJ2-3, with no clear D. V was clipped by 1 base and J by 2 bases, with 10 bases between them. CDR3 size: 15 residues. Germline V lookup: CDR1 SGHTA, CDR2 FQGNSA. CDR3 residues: CASSLDGKATDTQYF. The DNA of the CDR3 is TGTGCCAGCAGCTTAGACGGAAAAGCCACAGATACGCAGTATTTT.

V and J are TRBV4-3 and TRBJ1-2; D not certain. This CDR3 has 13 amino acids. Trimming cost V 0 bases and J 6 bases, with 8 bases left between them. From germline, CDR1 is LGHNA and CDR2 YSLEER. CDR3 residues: CASSQDWRDGYTF. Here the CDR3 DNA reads TGCGCCAGCAGCCAAGATTGGAGGGATGGCTACACCTTC.

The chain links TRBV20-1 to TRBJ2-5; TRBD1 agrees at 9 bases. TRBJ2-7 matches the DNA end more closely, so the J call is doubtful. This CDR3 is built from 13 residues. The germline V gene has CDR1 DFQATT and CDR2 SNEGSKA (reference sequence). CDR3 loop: CSGQGDLGNEQYF. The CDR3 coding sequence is TGCAGTGGACAGGGGGACTTGGGAAACGAGCAGTACTTC.

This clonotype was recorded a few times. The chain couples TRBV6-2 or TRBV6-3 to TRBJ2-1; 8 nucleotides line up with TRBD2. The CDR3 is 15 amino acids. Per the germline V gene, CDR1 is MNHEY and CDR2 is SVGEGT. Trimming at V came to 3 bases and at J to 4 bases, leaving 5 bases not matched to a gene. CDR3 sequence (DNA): TGTGCCAGCAGTTATCTAGCGGGCTCGTACAATGAGCAGTTCTTC. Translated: CASSYLAGSYNEQFF.

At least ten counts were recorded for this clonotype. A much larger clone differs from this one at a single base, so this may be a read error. CDR3 loop: CASSPREPKNIQYF. CDR3 sequence (DNA): TGTGCCAGCAGTCCACGAGAACCCAAAAACATTCAGTACTTC. The chain employs TRBV6-2 or TRBV6-3 and TRBJ2-4; D is unresolved. V lost 5 bases to trimming and J lost 2 bases, with 10 bases between them. Germline V gives CDR1 MNHEY, CDR2 SVGEGT. The CDR3 covers 14 residues.

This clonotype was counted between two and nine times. The CDR3 sequence is CASSLVQGEGNEQFF. The CDR3 bases are TGCGCCAGCAGCTTGGTACAGGGGGAGGGCAATGAGCAGTTCTTC. This sequence joins TRBV5-1 and TRBJ2-1; tentative D call: TRBD1 (8 bases). Germline assignment: CDR1 SGHRS and CDR2 YFSETQ. This CDR3 spans 15 amino acids. Trimming shortened V by 0 bases and J by 6 bases, and 13 bases separated the two germline ends.

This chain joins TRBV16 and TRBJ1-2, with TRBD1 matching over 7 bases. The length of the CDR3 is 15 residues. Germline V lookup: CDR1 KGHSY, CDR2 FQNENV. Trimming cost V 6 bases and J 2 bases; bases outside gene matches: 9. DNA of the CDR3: TGTGCCAGCAGTCATCTTGGACAGGCCAACTATGGCTACACCTTC. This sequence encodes CASSHLGQANYGYTF.

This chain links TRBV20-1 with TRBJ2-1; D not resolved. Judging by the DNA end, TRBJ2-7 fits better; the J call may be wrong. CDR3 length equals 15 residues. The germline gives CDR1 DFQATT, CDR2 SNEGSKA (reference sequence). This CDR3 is CSARAGGSSYNEQYF. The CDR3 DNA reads TGCAGTGCTAGAGCGGGCGGAAGCTCCTACAATGAGCAGTACTTC.

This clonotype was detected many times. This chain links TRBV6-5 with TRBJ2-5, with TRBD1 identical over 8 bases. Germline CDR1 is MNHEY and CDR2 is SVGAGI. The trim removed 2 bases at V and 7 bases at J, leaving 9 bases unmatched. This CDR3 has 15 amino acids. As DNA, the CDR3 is TGTGCCAGCAGTTACGAAGGACAGGGCTGGGGGACCCAGTACTTC. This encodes CASSYEGQGWGTQYF.

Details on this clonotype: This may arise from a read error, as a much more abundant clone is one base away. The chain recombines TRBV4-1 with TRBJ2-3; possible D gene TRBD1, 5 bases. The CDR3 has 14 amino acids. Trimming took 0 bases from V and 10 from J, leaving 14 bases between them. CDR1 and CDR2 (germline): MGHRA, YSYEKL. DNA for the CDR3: TGCGCCAGCAGCCAAGAAAGGACAACATATGCGCAGTATTTT. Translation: CASSQERTTYAQYF.

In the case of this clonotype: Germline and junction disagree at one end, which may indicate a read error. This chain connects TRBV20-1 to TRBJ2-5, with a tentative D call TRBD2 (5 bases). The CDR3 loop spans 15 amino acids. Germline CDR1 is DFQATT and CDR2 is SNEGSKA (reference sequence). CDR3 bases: TGCAGTGCTGGAGATCAGCGGACTCCAGCAGAGACCCAGTACTTC. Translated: CSAGDQRTPAETQYF.

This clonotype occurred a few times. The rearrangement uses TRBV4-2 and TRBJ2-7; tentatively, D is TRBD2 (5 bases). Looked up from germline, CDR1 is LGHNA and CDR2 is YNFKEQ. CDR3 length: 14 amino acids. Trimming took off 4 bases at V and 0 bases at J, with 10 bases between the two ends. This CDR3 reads CASSPSTNSYEQYF. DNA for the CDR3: TGTGCCAGCAGCCCCTCGACTAACTCCTACGAGCAGTACTTC.

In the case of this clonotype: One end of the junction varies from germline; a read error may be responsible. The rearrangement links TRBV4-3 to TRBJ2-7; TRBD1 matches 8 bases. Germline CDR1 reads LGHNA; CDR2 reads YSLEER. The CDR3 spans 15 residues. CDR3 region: CASGQDGQGPYEQYF. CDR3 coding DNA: TGCGCCAGCGGCCAAGACGGACAGGGACCCTACGAGCAGTACTTC.

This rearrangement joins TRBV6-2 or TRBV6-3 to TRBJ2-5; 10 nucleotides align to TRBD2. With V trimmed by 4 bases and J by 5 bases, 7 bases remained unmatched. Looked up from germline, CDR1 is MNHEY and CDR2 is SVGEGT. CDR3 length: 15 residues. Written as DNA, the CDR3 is TGTGCCAGCAGTTTACGGACTAGCGGCTACGAGACCCAGTACTTC. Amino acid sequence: CASSLRTSGYETQYF.

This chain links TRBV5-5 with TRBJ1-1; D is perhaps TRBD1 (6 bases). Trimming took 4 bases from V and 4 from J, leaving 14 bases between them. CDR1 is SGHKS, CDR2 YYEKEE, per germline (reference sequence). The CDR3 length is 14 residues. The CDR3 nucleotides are TGTGCCAGCAGCGGCGACAGGCGGTCCACTGAAGCTTTCTTT. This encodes CASSGDRRSTEAFF.

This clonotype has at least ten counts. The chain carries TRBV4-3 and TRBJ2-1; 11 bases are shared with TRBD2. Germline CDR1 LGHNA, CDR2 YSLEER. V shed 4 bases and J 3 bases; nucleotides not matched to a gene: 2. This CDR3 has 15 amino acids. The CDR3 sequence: CASSRGLAGYNEQFF. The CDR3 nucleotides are TGCGCCAGCAGCCGTGGACTAGCGGGCTACAATGAGCAGTTCTTC.

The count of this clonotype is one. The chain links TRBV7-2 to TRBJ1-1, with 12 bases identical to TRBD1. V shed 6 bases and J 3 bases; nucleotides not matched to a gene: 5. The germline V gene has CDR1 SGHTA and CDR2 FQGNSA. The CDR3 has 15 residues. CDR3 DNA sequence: TGTGCCAGCAGGGGGACAGGGGGCATGGACACTGAAGCTTTCTTT. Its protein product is CASRGTGGMDTEAFF.

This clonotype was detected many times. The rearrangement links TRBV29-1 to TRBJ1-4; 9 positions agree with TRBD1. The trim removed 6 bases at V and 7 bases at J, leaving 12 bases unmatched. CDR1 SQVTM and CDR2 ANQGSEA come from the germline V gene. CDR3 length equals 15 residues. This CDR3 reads CSVIEQGALSEKLFF. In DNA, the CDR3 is TGCAGCGTCATAGAACAGGGGGCGCTTTCTGAAAAACTGTTTTTT.